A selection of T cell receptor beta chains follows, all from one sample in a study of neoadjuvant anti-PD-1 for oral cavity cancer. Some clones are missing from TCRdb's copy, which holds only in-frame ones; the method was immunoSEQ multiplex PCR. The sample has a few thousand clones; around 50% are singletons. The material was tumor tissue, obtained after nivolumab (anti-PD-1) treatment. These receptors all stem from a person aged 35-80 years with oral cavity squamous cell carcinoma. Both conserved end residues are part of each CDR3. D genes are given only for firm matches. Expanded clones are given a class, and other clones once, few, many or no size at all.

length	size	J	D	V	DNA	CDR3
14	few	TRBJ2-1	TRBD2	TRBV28	TGTGCCAGCATAGAAGCGGGAGTCAGCAATGAGCAGTTCTTC	CASIEAGVSNEQFF
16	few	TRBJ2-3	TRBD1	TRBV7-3	TGTGCCAGCAGCTCACACGTGGGACAGGGAACAGATACGCAGTATTTT	CASSSHVGQGTDTQYF
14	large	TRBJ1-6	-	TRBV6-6	TGTGCCAGCAGCCCTACAGGGAACAATTCACCCCTCCACTTT	CASSPTGNNSPLHF
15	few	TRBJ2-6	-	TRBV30	TGTGCCTGGAGGGAGGACGGCTCTGGGGCCAACGTCCTGACTTTC	CAWREDGSGANVLTF
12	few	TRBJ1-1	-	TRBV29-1	TGCAGCGTTGGTCAGGGAAAAACTGAAGCTTTCTTT	CSVGQGKTEAFF
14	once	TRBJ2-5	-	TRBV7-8	TGTGCCAGCAGCTCTCAGGGGTCTTCGGAGACCCAGTACTTC	CASSSQGSSETQYF
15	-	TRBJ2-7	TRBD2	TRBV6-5	TGTGCCACCCCGCCGGCTAGCGGGAGCTCCTACGAGCAGTACTTC	CATPPASGSSYEQYF
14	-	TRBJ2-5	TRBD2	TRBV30	TGTGCCTGTCGGGGAGGGGCACTCCAAGAGACCCAGTACTTC	CACRGGALQETQYF
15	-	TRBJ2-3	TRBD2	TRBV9	TGTGCCAGCAGCGCCTTAAGCGGGAGCGCAGATACGCAGTATTTT	CASSALSGSADTQYF
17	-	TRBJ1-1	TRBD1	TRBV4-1	TGCGCCAGCAGCCATGCCAGGGGGATAGAGTCAGGCGGAGAAGCTTTCTTT	CASSHARGIESGGEAFF